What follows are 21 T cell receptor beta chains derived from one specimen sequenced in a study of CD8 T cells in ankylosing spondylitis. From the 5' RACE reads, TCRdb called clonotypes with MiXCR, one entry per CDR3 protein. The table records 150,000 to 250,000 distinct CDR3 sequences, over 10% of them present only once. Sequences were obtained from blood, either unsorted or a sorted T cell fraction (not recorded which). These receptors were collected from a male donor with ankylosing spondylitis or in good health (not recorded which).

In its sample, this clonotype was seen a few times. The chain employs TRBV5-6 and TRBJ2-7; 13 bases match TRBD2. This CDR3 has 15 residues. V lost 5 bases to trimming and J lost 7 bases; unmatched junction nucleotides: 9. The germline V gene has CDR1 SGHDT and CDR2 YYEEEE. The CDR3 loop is CASRLLAGGPREQYF. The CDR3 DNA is TGTGCCAGCAGATTACTAGCGGGAGGGCCCCGGGAGCAGTACTTC.

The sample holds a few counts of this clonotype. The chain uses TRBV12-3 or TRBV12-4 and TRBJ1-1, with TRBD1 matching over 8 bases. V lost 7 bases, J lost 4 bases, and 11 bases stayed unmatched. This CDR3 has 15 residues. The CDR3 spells CASNQPGQVPTEAFF. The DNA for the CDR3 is TGTGCCAGCAATCAACCGGGACAGGTTCCCACTGAAGCTTTCTTT.

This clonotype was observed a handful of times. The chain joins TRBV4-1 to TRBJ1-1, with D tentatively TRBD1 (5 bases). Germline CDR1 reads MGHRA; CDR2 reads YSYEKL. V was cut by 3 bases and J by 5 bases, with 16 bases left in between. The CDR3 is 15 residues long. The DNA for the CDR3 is TGCGCCAGCAGCCAGGGGACCGGGACGGCGACTGAAGCTTTCTTT. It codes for CASSQGTGTATEAFF.

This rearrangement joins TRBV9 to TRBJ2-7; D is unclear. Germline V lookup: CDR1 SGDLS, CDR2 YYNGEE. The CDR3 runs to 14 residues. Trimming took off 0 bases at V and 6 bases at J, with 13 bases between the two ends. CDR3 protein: CASSVDGSTREQYF. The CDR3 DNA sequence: TGTGCCAGCAGCGTAGACGGTAGCACACGCGAGCAGTACTTC.

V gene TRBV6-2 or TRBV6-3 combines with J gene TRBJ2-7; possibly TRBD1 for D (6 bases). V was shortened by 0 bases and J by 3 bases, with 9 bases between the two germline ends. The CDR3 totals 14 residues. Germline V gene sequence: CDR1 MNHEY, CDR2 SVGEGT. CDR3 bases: TGTGCCAGCAGTTACTCCATAGGGGGCTACGAGCAGTACTTC. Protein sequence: CASSYSIGGYEQYF.

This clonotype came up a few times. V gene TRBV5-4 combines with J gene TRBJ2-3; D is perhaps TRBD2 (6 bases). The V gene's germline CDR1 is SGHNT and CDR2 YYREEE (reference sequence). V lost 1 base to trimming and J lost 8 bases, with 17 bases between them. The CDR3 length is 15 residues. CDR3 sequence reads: CASSLIGDGSGTQYF. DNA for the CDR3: TGTGCCAGCAGCTTGATAGGGGACGGGAGTGGTACGCAGTATTTT.

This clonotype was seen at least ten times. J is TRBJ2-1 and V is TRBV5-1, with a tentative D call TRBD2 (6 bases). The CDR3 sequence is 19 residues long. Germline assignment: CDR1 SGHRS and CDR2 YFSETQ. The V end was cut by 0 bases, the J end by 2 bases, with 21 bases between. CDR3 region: CASSLVTPPGLPAYNEQFF. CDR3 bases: TGCGCCAGCAGCTTGGTAACGCCACCGGGACTCCCAGCCTACAATGAGCAGTTCTTC. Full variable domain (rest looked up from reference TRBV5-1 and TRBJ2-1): KAGVTQTPRYLIKTRGQQVTLSCSPISGHRSVSWYQQTPGQGLQFLFEYFSETQRNKGNFPGRFSGRQFSNSRSEMNVSTLELGDSALYLCASSLVTPPGLPAYNEQFFGPGTRLTVL.

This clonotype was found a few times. CDR3 DNA: TGTGCCAGCAGTCGGGACAGGGGGGTAGTGGGGGAGCAGTACTTC. It encodes CASSRDRGVVGEQYF. This chain joins TRBV28 and TRBJ2-7; the match to TRBD1 covers 11 bases. The CDR3 is 15 amino acids. J lost 7 bases, V lost 5 bases, and 10 bases had no gene match. Looked up from germline, CDR1 is MDHEN and CDR2 is SYDVKM.

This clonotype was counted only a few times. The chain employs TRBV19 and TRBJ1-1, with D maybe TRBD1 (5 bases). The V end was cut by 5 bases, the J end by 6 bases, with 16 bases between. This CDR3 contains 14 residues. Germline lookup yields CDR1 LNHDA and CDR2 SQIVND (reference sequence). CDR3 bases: TGTGCCAGTAGTCGTGACAGTCACACCCCTGAAGCTTTCTTT. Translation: CASSRDSHTPEAFF. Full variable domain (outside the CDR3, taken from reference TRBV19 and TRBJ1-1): DGGITQSPKYLFRKEGQNVTLSCEQNLNHDAMYWYRQDPGQGLRLIYYSQIVNDFQKGDIAEGYSVSREKKESFPLTVTSAQKNPTAFYLCASSRDSHTPEAFFGQGTRLTVV.

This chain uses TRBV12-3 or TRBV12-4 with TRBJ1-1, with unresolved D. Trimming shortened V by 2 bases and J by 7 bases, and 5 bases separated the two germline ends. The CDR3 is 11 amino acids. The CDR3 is CASSLNGEAFF. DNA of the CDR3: TGTGCCAGCAGTTTAAACGGTGAAGCTTTCTTT.

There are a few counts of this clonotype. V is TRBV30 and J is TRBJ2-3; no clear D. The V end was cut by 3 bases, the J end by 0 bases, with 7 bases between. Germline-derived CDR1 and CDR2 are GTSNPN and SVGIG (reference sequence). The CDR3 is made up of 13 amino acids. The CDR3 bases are TGTGCCTGGAGGATGGACAGCACAGATACGCAGTATTTT. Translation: CAWRMDSTDTQYF.

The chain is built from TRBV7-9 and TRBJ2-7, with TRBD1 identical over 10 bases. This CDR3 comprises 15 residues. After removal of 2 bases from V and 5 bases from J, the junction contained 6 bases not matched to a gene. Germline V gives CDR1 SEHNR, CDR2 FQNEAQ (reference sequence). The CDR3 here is CASSLTGQGRNEQYF. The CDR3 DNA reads TGTGCCAGCAGCTTAACGGGACAGGGGAGAAACGAGCAGTACTTC.

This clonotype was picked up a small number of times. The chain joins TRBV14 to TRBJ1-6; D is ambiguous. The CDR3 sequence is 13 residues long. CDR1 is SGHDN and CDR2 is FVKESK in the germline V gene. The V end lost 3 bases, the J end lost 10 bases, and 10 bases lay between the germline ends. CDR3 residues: CASSQTHSSPLHF. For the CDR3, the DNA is TGTGCCAGCAGCCAGACCCATTCCTCACCCCTCCACTTT.

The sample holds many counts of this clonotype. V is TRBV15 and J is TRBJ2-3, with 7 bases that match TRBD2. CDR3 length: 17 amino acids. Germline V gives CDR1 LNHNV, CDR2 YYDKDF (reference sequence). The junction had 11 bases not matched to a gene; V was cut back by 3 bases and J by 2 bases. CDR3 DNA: TGTGCCACCAGCAGCAAATGGTCGCGGGACTACACAGATACGCAGTATTTT. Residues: CATSSKWSRDYTDTQYF.

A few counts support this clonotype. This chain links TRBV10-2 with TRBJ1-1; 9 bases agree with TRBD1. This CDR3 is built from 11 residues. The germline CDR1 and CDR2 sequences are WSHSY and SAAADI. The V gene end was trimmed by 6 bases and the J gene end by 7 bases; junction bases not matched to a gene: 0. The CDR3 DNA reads TGCGCCAGCAGGACAGGGGGTGAAGCTTTCTTT. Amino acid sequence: CASRTGGEAFF.

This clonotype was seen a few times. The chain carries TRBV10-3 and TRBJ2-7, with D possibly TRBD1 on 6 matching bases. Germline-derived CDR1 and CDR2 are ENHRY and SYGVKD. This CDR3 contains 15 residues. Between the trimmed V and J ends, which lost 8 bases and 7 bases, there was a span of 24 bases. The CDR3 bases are TGTGCCATCGGTCCAATCCAGGGGCCCACGGGGGAGCAGTACTTC. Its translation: CAIGPIQGPTGEQYF.

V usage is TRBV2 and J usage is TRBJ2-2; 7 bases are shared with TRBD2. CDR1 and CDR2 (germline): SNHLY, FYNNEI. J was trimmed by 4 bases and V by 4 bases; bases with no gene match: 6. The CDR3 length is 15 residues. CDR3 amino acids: CASSGPGTTTGELFF. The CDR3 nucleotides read TGTGCCAGCAGTGGCCCCGGGACTACCACCGGGGAGCTGTTTTTT.

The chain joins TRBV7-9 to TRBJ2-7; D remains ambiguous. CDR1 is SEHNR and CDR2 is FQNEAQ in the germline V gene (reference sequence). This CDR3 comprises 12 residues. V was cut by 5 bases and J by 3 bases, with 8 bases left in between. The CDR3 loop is CASSPNDYEQYF. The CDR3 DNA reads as TGTGCCAGCAGCCCGAACGACTACGAGCAGTACTTC.

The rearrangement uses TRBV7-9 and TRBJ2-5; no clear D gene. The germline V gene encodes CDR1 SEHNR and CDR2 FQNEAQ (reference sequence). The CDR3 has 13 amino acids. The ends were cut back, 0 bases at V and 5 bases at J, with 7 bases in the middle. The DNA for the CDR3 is TGTGCCAGCAGCTTAGCAGGGATCGAGACCCAGTACTTC. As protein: CASSLAGIETQYF.

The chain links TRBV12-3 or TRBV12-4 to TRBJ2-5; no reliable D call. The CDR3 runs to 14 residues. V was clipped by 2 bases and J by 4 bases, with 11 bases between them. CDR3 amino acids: CASSLRTQPETQYF. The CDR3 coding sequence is TGTGCCAGCAGTTTACGGACCCAACCAGAGACCCAGTACTTC.

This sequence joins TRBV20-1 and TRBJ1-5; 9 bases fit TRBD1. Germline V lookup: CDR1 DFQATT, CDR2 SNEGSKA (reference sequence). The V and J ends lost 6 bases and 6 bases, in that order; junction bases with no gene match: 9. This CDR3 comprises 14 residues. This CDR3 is CSAGGDRVGQPQHF. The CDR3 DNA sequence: TGCAGTGCCGGCGGGGACAGGGTGGGTCAGCCCCAGCATTTT.